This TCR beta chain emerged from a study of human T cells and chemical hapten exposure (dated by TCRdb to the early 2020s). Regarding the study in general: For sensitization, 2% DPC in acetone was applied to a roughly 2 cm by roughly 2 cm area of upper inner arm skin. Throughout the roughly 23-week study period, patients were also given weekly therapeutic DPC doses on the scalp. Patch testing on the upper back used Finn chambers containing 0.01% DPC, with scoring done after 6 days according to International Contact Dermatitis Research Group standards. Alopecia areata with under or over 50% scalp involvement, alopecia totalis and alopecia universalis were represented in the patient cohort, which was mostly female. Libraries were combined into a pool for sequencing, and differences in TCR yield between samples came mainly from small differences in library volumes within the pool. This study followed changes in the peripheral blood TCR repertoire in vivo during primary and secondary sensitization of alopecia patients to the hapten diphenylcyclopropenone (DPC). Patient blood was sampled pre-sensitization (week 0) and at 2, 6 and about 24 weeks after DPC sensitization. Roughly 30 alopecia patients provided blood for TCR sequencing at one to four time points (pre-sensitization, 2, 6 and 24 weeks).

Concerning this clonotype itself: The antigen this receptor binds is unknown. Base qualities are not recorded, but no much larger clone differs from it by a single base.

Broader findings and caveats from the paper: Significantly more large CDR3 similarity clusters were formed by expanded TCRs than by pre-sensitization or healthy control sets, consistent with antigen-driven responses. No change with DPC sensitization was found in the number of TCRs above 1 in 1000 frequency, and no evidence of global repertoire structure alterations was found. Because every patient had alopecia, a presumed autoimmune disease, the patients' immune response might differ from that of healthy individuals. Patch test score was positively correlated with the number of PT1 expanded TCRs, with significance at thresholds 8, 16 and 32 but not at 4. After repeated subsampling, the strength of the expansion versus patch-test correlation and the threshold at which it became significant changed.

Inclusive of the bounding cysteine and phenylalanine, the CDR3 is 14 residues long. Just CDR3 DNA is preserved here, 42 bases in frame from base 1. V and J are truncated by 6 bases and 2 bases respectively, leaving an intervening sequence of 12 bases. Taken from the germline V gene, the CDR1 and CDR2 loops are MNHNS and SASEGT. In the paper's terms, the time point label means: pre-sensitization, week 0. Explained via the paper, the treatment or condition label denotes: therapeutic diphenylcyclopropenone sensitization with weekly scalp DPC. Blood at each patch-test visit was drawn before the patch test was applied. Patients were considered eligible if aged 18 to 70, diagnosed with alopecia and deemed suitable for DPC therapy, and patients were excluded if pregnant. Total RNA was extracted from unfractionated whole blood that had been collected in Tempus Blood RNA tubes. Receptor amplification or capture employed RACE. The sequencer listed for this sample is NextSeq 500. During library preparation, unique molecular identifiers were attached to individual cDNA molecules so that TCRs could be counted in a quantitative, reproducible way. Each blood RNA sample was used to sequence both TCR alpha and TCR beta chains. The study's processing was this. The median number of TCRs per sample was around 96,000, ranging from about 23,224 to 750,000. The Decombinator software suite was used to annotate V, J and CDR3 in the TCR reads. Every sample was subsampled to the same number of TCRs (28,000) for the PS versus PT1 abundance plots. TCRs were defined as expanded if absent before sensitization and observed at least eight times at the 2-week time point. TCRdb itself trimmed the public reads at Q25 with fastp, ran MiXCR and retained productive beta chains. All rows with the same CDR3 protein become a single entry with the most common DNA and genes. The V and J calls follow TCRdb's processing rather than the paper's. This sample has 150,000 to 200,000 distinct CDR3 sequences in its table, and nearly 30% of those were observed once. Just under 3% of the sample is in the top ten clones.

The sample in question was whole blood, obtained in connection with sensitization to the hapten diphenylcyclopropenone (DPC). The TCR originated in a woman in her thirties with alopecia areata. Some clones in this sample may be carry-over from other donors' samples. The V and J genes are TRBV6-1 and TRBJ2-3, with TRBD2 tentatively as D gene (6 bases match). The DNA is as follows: TGTGCCAGCAGGTATAGCGGATACACAGATACGCAGTATTTT. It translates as CASRYSGYTDTQYF.